A selection of T cell receptor beta chains follows, all from one sample in a study of blood T cell repertoires in COVID-19. Generated by immunoSEQ multiplex PCR, the TCRdb table keeps only in-frame clones and is missing some. The table lists some 200,000 clones, about 93% of them singletons. Sequenced sample: peripheral blood. The source is a man in his thirties or forties with COVID-19, enrolled during active disease. Both conserved end residues are part of each CDR3.

>TRBV5-1
CASSVMPGTQTGELFF
>TRBV19
CASTGQMNTEAFF
>TRBV12-3/TRBV12-4
CASSLTGNSPLHF
>TRBV2
CASSEQGGGDYGYTF
>TRBV19
CASSRGRGKNEKLFF
>TRBV2
CASSETGQAYEQYF
>TRBV6-2/TRBV6-3
CASSRTRNTEAFF
>TRBV5-1
CASSLWEGLTEAFF
>TRBV25-1
CASRGADVGRETQYF
>TRBV2
CASQDRDSNQPQHF
>TRBV4-1
CASSQAGAGELFF
>TRBV5-1
CASSGGQGFGTGELFF